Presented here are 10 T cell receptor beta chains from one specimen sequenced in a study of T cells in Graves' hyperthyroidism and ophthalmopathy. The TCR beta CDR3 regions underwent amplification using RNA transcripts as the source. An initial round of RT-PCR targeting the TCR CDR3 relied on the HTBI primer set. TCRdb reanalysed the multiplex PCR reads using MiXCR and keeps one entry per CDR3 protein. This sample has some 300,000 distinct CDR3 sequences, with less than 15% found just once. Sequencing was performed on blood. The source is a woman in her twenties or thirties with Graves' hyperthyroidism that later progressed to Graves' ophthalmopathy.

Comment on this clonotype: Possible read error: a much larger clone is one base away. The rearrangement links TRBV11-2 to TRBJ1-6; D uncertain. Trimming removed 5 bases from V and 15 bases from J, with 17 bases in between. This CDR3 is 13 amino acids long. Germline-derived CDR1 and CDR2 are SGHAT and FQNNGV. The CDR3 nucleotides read TGTGCCAGCAGCCCCATGGTCGGCGAACTCCTCCACTTT. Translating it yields CASSPMVGELLHF.

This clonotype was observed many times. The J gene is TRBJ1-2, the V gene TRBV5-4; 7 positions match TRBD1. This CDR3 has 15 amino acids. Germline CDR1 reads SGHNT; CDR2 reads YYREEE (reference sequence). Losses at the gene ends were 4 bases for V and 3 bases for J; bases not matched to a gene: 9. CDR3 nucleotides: TGTGCCAGCAGCCGAGGACAGGATTTCGACTATGGCTACACCTTC. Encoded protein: CASSRGQDFDYGYTF.

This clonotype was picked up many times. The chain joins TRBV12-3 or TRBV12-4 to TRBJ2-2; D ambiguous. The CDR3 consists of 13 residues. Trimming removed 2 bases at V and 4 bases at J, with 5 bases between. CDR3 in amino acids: CASSLPGTGELFF. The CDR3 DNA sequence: TGTGCCAGCAGTTTACCGGGCACCGGGGAGCTGTTTTTT.

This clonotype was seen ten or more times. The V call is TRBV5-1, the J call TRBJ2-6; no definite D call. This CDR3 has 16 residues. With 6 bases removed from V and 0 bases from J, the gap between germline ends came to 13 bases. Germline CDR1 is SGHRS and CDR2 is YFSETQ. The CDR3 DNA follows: TGCGCCAGCACCCGAGAAGGGTTCTCTGGGGCCAACGTCCTGACTTTC. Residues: CASTREGFSGANVLTF.

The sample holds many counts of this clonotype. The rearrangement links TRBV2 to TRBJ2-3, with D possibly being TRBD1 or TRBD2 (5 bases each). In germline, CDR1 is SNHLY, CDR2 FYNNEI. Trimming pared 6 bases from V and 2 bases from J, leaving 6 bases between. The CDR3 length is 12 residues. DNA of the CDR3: TGTGCCAGCAGGGGGGACACAGATACGCAGTATTTT. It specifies CASRGDTDTQYF.

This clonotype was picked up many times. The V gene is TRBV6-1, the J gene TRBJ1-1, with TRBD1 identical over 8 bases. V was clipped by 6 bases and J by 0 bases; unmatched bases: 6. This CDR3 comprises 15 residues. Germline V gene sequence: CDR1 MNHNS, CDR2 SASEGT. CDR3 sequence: CASRAGGEMNTEAFF. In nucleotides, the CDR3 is TGTGCCAGCAGAGCAGGGGGCGAGATGAACACTGAAGCTTTCTTT.

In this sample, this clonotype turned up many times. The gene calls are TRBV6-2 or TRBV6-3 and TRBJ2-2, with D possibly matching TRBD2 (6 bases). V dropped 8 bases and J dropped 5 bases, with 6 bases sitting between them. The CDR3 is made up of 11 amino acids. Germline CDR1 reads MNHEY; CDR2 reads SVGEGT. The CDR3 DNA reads TGTGCCAGCGGGAGGACCGGGGAGCTGTTTTTT. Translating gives CASGRTGELFF.

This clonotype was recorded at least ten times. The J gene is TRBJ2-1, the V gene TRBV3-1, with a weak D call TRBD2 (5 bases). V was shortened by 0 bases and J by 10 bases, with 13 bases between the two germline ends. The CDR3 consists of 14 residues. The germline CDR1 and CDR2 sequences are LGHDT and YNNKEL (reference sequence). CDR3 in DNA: TGTGCCAGCAGCCAAGATTTTCTCGAGGGCGAGCAGTTCTTC. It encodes CASSQDFLEGEQFF.

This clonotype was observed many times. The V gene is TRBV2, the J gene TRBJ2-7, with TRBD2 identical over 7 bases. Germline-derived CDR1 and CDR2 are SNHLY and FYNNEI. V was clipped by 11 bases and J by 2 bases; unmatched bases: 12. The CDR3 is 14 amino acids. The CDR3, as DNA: TGTGCCGGCCAGCTGGCCAGCGGGGCCTACGAGCAGTACTTC. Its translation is CAGQLASGAYEQYF.

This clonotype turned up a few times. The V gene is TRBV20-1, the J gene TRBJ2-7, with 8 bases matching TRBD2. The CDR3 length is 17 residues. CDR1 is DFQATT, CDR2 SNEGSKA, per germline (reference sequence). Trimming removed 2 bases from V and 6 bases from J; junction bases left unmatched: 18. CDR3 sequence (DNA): TGCAGTGCTAGACCCCCCGTTTGGGGTAGCGGGATGGGCGAGCAGTACTTC. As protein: CSARPPVWGSGMGEQYF.